The 3 T cell receptor beta chains below all came from one sample that was sequenced in a study of cytomegalovirus exposure and HLA in healthy donors. The primer mix had 60 Vbeta and 13 Jbeta primers. Produced via immunoSEQ multiplex PCR; TCRdb's table is partial and in-frame only. Of about 190,000 clones in the sample, more than 60% were seen once. Sequencing was performed on PBMCs. These receptors were taken from a young woman in good health and CMV-seropositive.

This clone has just one count. The rearrangement joins TRBV5-1 to TRBJ2-1, with a weak D call TRBD2 (5 bases). V lost 4 bases and J lost 12, with 14 bases in between. CDR1 SGHRS and CDR2 YFSETQ come from the germline V gene. The CDR3 has 12 amino acids. CDR3 sequence (DNA): TGCGCCAGCAGCCGAGAGGGTGAATGGCAGTTCTTC. Encoded protein: CASSREGEWQFF.

This clone was seen only a few times. The chain is built from TRBV30 and TRBJ2-3, with D perhaps matching TRBD1 (6 bases). This CDR3 is built from 16 residues. The germline CDR1 and CDR2 sequences are GTSNPN and SVGIG (reference sequence). V lost 0 bases and J lost 8, with 21 bases in between. CDR3 sequence: CAWSVQGSATRPTQYF. The CDR3 DNA reads TGTGCCTGGAGTGTCCAGGGGAGCGCTACCAGGCCTACGCAGTATTTT.

Only a few counts were recorded for this clone. The chain is built from TRBV19 and TRBJ1-1; D unresolved. The CDR3 is 14 amino acids. V was pared by 5 bases and J by 8 bases, with 18 bases between. Germline CDR1 LNHDA, CDR2 SQIVND (reference sequence). This chain's CDR3 is CASSPSSQLIEAFF. The CDR3 coding sequence is TGTGCCAGTAGTCCTAGCAGTCAACTAATCGAAGCTTTCTTT.